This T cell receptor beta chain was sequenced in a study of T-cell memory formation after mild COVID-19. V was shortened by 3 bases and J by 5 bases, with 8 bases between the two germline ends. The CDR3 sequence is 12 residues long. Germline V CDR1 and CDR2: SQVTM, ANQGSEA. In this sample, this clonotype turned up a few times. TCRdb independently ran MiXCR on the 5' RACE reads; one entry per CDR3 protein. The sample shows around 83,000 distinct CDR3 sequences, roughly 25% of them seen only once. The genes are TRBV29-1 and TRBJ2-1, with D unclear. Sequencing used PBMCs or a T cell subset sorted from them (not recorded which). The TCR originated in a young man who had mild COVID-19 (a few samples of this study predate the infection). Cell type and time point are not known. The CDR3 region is CSVEKKDNEQFF. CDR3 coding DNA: TGCAGCGTTGAGAAGAAAGACAATGAGCAGTTCTTC.